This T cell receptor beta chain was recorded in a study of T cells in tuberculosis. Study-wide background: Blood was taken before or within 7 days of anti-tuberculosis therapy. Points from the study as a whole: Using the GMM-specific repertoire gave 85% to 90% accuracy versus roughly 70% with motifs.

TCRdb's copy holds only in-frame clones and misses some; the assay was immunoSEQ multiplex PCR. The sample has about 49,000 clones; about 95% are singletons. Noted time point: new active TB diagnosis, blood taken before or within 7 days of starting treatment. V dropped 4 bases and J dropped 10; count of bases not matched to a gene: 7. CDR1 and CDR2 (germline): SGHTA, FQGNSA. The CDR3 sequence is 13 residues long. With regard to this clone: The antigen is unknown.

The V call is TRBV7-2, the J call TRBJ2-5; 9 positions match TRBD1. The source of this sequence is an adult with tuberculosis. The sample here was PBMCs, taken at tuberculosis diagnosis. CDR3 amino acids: CASSWDRARSQYF. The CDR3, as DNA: TGTGCCAGCAGCTGGGACAGGGCGAGGAGCCAGTACTTC.